The clone carrying this T cell receptor beta chain has more than one count but fewer than ten. Germline V lookup: CDR1 KGHDR, CDR2 SFDVKD. V was pared by 3 bases and J by 4 bases, with 8 bases between. The CDR3 length is 14 residues. This specimen comes from a study of blood T cell repertoires in COVID-19. For the study at large: Acute and convalescent COVID-19 specimens originated in the United States, Italy and Spain.

Produced via immunoSEQ multiplex PCR; TCRdb's table is partial and in-frame only. The sample lists 100,000 to 150,000 clones, roughly 83% occurring once. Sequencing used peripheral blood. The chain links TRBV24-1 to TRBJ2-2; a weak D match, TRBD2 (5 bases). This receptor was taken from a man aged 55 to 70 with acute or convalescent COVID-19. CDR3 sequence (DNA): TGTGCCACCAGTGATCATAGCGCCACCGGGGAGCTGTTTTTT. Encoded protein: CATSDHSATGELFF.